This T cell receptor (beta chain) was observed in a study of beta chain features in type 1 diabetes. CDR1 SGHDT and CDR2 YYEEEE come from the germline V gene. With 4 bases clipped from V and 1 base from J, the junction kept 6 bases outside the gene matches. There are 16 residues in the CDR3. Sorting with CD45RO/CCR7/CD25/CD127/CD95/CD27 yielded naive, central memory, regulatory and stem-like memory CD4+ cells. This clone was observed a handful of times. What it binds is not known. The study reverse transcribed the entire isolated RNA, so it sequenced expressed TCRB transcripts. The data were produced by immunoSEQ multiplex PCR, yet TCRdb's version contains in-frame clones alone and is incomplete. The sample holds about 710,000 clones, over 11% seen once. Study-level results: Type 1 diabetes patients had VDJ junctions that carried fewer insertions and more deletions. In the patient group, naive, central memory and Treg TCRB repertoires seemed more alike than in the healthy donor group. There was a moderate but significant shortening of TCRB CDR3s in all four CD4+ subsets of Type 1 diabetes patients.

The clonotype originates from a man aged 18 to 29 with type 1 diabetes. The source material was naive CD4+ T cells from blood. The rearrangement joins TRBV5-6 to TRBJ2-2, with 8 bases fitting TRBD1. CDR3 sequence reads: CASSPKDRENTGELFF. The CDR3 DNA is TGTGCCAGCAGCCCCAAGGACAGGGAGAACACCGGGGAGCTGTTTTTT. Using reference TRBV5-6 and TRBJ2-2 for the parts outside the CDR3, the full variable domain is DAGVTQSPTHLIKTRGQQVTLRCSPKSGHDTVSWYQQALGQGPQFIFQYYEEEERQRGNFPDRFSGHQFPNYSSELNVNALLLGDSALYLCASSPKDRENTGELFFGEGSRLTVL.